The following is a T cell receptor (beta chain) sequence with its context. In the study's own analysis: Quantification of nucleated cells was approximated via reference gene primer amplification. Clones were read by immunoSEQ multiplex PCR, and TCRdb kept only the in-frame ones, dropping some. V and J calls and clone size are given by that table; D and trimming were obtained from the DNA. The sample lists about 200,000 clones, 70% to 90% occurring once. This entry belongs to a study of blood T cell repertoires in COVID-19. Overall study context: Acute and convalescent COVID-19 samples came from the United States, Italy and Spain. T cells, B-cell-depleted T cells, or PBMCs supplied cDNA or gDNA.

Seattle researchers signed up patients amid active infection and tracked them longitudinally. The CDR3 has 15 amino acids. Germline assignment: CDR1 SGHNT and CDR2 YYREEE (reference sequence). The V gene end was trimmed by 2 bases and the J gene end by 3 bases; junction bases not matched to a gene: 5. This TCR was sampled from a man in his forties or fifties with COVID-19, enrolled during active disease. The V and J genes are TRBV5-4 and TRBJ2-3, with 8 nucleotides matching TRBD2. The specimen sequenced was peripheral blood. The CDR3, as DNA: TGTGCCAGCAGCTTCCCTGCGGGGGGTACAGATACGCAGTATTTT. Translated, it gives CASSFPAGGTDTQYF.